The next 27 T cell receptor beta chains were all read from a single sample in a study of low-dose radiotherapy and immunotherapy resistance in tumors. First-strand cDNA relied on TRAV- and TRBV-specific primers spanning alpha and beta chains. With a V-primer adapter and a constant-region primer, TCRs were amplified for 20 PCR cycles. TCRdb fed the reads into MiXCR, producing one record per CDR3 protein. The profile shows roughly 19,000 distinct CDR3 sequences, around 67% of them singletons. The receptors were sampled from a human donor with advanced metastatic prostate, ovarian, gallbladder or colorectal cancer (not recorded which). This table probably holds off-target reads from a library built for another chain.

This chain links TRBV24-1 with TRBJ2-7; the match to TRBD1 covers 7 bases. CDR3 length equals 15 residues. Germline V gives CDR1 KGHDR, CDR2 SFDVKD. The V and J ends lost 11 bases and 3 bases, in that order; junction bases with no gene match: 15. CDR3 nucleotide sequence: TGTGCCAGCAGCACAGGGGTAACGGGTTTCTACGAGCAGTACTTC. Amino acids: CASSTGVTGFYEQYF.

The rearrangement joins TRBV28 to TRBJ1-1; TRBD1 might be the D (6 bases). Looked up from germline, CDR1 is MDHEN and CDR2 is SYDVKM. The CDR3 consists of 14 residues. Between the trimmed V and J ends, which lost 3 bases and 5 bases, there was a span of 13 bases. Here the CDR3 reads CASSFRGGWTEAFF. CDR3 DNA sequence: TGTGCCAGCAGTTTCAGGGGCGGTTGGACTGAAGCTTTCTTT.

CDR3 bases: TGCAGTGCTATAGCCGGGACCGTGGGAGAGACCCAGTACTTC. Protein: CSAIAGTVGETQYF. The V call is TRBV20-1, the J call TRBJ2-5; either TRBD1 or TRBD2 may supply D (5 bases each). CDR3 size: 14 residues. V was pared by 4 bases and J by 4 bases, with 16 bases between. CDR1 is DFQATT and CDR2 is SNEGSKA in the germline V gene (reference sequence).

This clonotype was recorded once. This sequence joins TRBV27 and TRBJ1-2; possible D gene TRBD1, 6 bases. Germline-derived CDR1 and CDR2 are MNHEY and SMNVEV (reference sequence). This CDR3 is 17 amino acids long. V lost 5 bases, J lost 4 bases, and 23 bases lay in between. The CDR3 DNA is TGTGCCAGCAGTCTAATCGGGGGGGCGCCTCTTGGCTATGGCTACACCTTC. It encodes CASSLIGGAPLGYGYTF.

The chain links TRBV18 to TRBJ1-6, with a weak D call TRBD1 (6 bases). Germline assignment: CDR1 KGHSH and CDR2 LQKENI. Trimming stripped 1 base from V and 10 bases from J, with 11 bases between. This CDR3 has 14 amino acids. The CDR3 protein is CASSPQGEGSPLHF. The DNA of the CDR3 is TGTGCCAGCTCACCACAGGGGGAGGGCTCACCCCTCCACTTT.

This chain links TRBV7-2 with TRBJ2-2, with 10 bases fitting TRBD2. The CDR3 runs 19 residues. V lost 1 base, J lost 5 bases, and 13 bases stayed unmatched. Germline assignment: CDR1 SGHTA and CDR2 FQGNSA. The CDR3 coding sequence is TGTGCCAGCAGCTTAGGAATTTCTAGCGGGAGAAGCCGAACCGGGGAGCTGTTTTTT. This translates into CASSLGISSGRSRTGELFF.

This clonotype was detected once. This sequence joins TRBV18 and TRBJ1-5; 11 bases align to TRBD1. With 2 bases clipped from V and 6 bases from J, the junction kept 6 bases outside the gene matches. Germline CDR1 reads KGHSH; CDR2 reads LQKENI. The CDR3 is 16 residues long. The CDR3 loop reads CASSPGTGGRVQPQHF. CDR3 nucleotides: TGTGCCAGCTCACCAGGGACAGGGGGAAGGGTTCAGCCCCAGCATTTT.

The chain uses TRBV6-2 or TRBV6-3 and TRBJ2-7; no clear D gene. CDR3 length equals 15 residues. V lost 2 bases and J 0 bases, leaving 11 bases between the germline ends. From germline, CDR1 is MNHEY and CDR2 SVGEGT. CDR3 DNA: TGTGCCAGCAGTTACGCAGCAGCGTTCTCCTACGAGCAGTACTTC. This translates into CASSYAAAFSYEQYF.

The chain has TRBV9 and TRBJ2-7, with D perhaps being TRBD1 or TRBD2 (5 bases each). The germline CDR1 and CDR2 sequences are SGDLS and YYNGEE. The CDR3 has 14 residues. Trimming removed 2 bases from V and 4 bases from J, with 13 bases in between. This CDR3 is CASSVGPEPYEQYF. CDR3 nucleotides: TGTGCCAGCAGCGTGGGACCAGAACCATACGAGCAGTACTTC.

This rearrangement joins TRBV28 to TRBJ2-5; D uncertain. V was pared by 4 bases and J by 4 bases, with 13 bases between. Per germline, CDR1 MDHEN and CDR2 SYDVKM. This CDR3 has 14 amino acids. The DNA for the CDR3 is TGTGCCAGCAGTTCCCCTATAACCAGAGAGACCCAGTACTTC. It yields the protein CASSSPITRETQYF.

The chain carries TRBV28 and TRBJ2-5, with 7 bases fitting TRBD2. The CDR3 sequence is 17 residues long. V gave up 1 base and J gave up 2 bases; unmatched junction bases: 10. Germline V gene data show CDR1 as MDHEN and CDR2 as SYDVKM. The CDR3 DNA sequence: TGTGCCAGCAGTTTATACAGCCAAGCGGGGAGACAAGAGACCCAGTACTTC. It translates to CASSLYSQAGRQETQYF.

For this clonotype: An end of the junction differs from the germline gene, which may be a read error. The chain uses TRBV14 and TRBJ2-7, with TRBD2 matching 7 bases. The CDR3 covers 14 residues. Germline V gives CDR1 SGHDN, CDR2 FVKESK. CDR3 nucleotides: TGTGCCGGCAGCCGGGGCGGGAGCTCCTACGAGCAGTACTTC. Encoded protein: CAGSRGGSSYEQYF. Full variable domain (outside the CDR3, taken from reference TRBV14 and TRBJ2-7): EAGVTQFPSHSVIEKGQTVTLRCDPISGHDNLYWYRRVMGKEIKFLLHFVKESKQDESGMPNNRFLAERTGGTYSTLKVQPAELEDSGVYFCAGSRGGSSYEQYFGPGTRLTVT.

The chain links TRBV5-1 to TRBJ2-7; D gene ambiguous. V lost 0 bases to trimming and J lost 0 bases, with 4 bases between them. Per germline, CDR1 SGHRS and CDR2 YFSETQ. The length of the CDR3 is 13 residues. The CDR3 is CASSLAGSYEQYF. For the CDR3, the DNA is TGCGCCAGCAGCTTGGCTGGCTCCTACGAGCAGTACTTC.

This clonotype has more than one count but fewer than ten. The rearrangement links TRBV11-2 to TRBJ2-1; no definite D call. Germline assignment: CDR1 SGHAT and CDR2 FQNNGV. The CDR3 extends over 15 amino acids. Between the trimmed V and J ends, which lost 5 bases and 2 bases, there was a span of 13 bases. The CDR3 DNA is TGTGCCAGCAGCCACTTGAGCGAGACCTACAATGAGCAGTTCTTC. Its protein is CASSHLSETYNEQFF. The full variable domain, its missing parts supplied by reference TRBV11-2 and TRBJ2-1, is EAGVAQSPRYKIIEKRQSVAFWCNPISGHATLYWYQQILGQGPKLLIQFQNNGVVDDSQLPKDRFSAERLKGVDSTLKIQPAKLEDSAVYLCASSHLSETYNEQFFGPGTRLTVL.

V and J are TRBV9 and TRBJ1-2, with 7 bases identical to TRBD1. Germline-derived CDR1 and CDR2 are SGDLS and YYNGEE. CDR3 length: 14 amino acids. After removal of 3 bases from V and 8 bases from J, the junction contained 10 bases not matched to a gene. In nucleotides, the CDR3 is TGTGCCAGCAGCGCAATAACAGGGGAAGAAGGCTACACCTTC. It is translated as CASSAITGEEGYTF.

The rearrangement links TRBV5-1 to TRBJ2-7; D tentatively reads TRBD1 or TRBD2 (5 bases each). The CDR3 is 12 residues long. Germline loops: CDR1 SGHRS, CDR2 YFSETQ. The V gene lost 2 bases and the J gene lost 7 bases, with 10 bases spanning the gap. This chain's CDR3 is CASSFGTGEQYF. The CDR3 coding sequence is TGCGCCAGCAGCTTCGGGACGGGTGAGCAGTACTTC.

The sample holds one count of this clonotype. This chain connects TRBV28 to TRBJ2-1; no definite D call. Germline V gene lookup returns CDR1 MDHEN and CDR2 SYDVKM. This CDR3 spans 14 amino acids. V shed 3 bases and J shed 5 bases, with 11 bases lying between them. CDR3 sequence reads: CASSFITQNNEQFF. CDR3 DNA: TGTGCCAGCAGTTTCATAACTCAGAACAATGAGCAGTTCTTC.

The V and J genes are TRBV6-2 or TRBV6-3 and TRBJ2-7; 7 nucleotides line up with TRBD2. V lost 6 bases and J lost 1; bases outside the gene matches: 6. The length of the CDR3 is 14 residues. Germline CDR1 is MNHEY and CDR2 is SVGEGT. The CDR3: CASRNGGSSYEQYF. The CDR3 DNA is TGTGCCAGCAGAAACGGGGGGAGTTCCTACGAGCAGTACTTC.

This clonotype occurred a few times. The chain joins TRBV3-1 to TRBJ2-7, with 9 bases matching TRBD1. The CDR3 contains 16 residues. Germline V gene lookup returns CDR1 LGHDT and CDR2 YNNKEL (reference sequence). V shed 0 bases and J 7 bases; nucleotides not matched to a gene: 10. The CDR3 protein is CASSQDGTGILREQYF. The CDR3 DNA sequence: TGTGCCAGCAGCCAAGATGGGACAGGGATCCTGCGGGAGCAGTACTTC.

This chain links TRBV27 with TRBJ2-2; 7 bases are shared with TRBD1. This CDR3 region has 13 residues. The junction had 4 bases not matched to a gene; V was cut back by 4 bases and J by 8 bases. The germline V gene has CDR1 MNHEY and CDR2 SMNVEV (reference sequence). The CDR3 loop is CASSYEGAGELFF. In DNA form, the CDR3 reads TGTGCCAGCAGTTACGAGGGGGCAGGGGAGCTGTTTTTT.

The gene calls are TRBV19 and TRBJ1-3; tentative D call: TRBD1 (6 bases). Trimming took off 9 bases at V and 0 bases at J, with 15 bases between the two ends. There are 15 residues in the CDR3. From germline, CDR1 is LNHDA and CDR2 SQIVND (reference sequence). The CDR3 nucleotides read TGTGCCAGCTCCGGGACACACTACTCTGGAAACACCATATATTTT. It is translated as CASSGTHYSGNTIYF.

The chain employs TRBV14 and TRBJ2-1, with a tentative D call TRBD1 (5 bases). Germline CDR1 is SGHDN and CDR2 is FVKESK. V was cut by 0 bases and J by 8 bases, with 14 bases left in between. The CDR3 extends over 15 amino acids. The CDR3 spells CASSQDTGYADEQFF. The CDR3 DNA follows: TGTGCCAGCAGCCAAGATACAGGCTACGCAGATGAGCAGTTCTTC.

The chain combines TRBV5-1 with TRBJ2-7, with 8 positions matching TRBD1. The V gene end was trimmed by 4 bases and the J gene end by 6 bases; junction bases not matched to a gene: 6. Germline V gives CDR1 SGHRS, CDR2 YFSETQ. This CDR3 is built from 13 residues. The CDR3 bases are TGCGCCAGCAGCGGAGACAGGGGCAGCGAGCAGTACTTC. Protein product: CASSGDRGSEQYF.

V usage is TRBV7-2 and J usage is TRBJ1-5; D is perhaps TRBD1 (5 bases). CDR1 is SGHTA, CDR2 FQGNSA, per germline. V gave up 3 bases and J gave up 2 bases, with 8 bases separating them. CDR3 length: 14 amino acids. The CDR3 reads CASSFRDGNQPQHF. The CDR3 region has the DNA TGTGCCAGCAGCTTCAGGGACGGCAATCAGCCCCAGCATTTT.

DNA of the CDR3: TGTGCCAGCAGTATTGGACAAGGAGAAGCTTTCTTT. As protein: CASSIGQGEAFF. The chain combines TRBV2 with TRBJ1-1; D might be TRBD1 (5 bases). Germline V CDR1 and CDR2: SNHLY, FYNNEI. CDR3 size: 12 residues. Trimming cost V 5 bases and J 8 bases, with 12 bases left between them.

This clonotype occurred a few times. The chain carries TRBV18 and TRBJ2-7; D perhaps matches TRBD1 (6 bases). V was clipped by 5 bases and J by 3 bases, with 14 bases between them. There are 14 residues in the CDR3. Germline CDR1 and CDR2: KGHSH and LQKENI. CDR3 loop: CASSKRQAVYEQYF. CDR3 bases: TGTGCCAGCTCAAAAAGACAGGCCGTCTACGAGCAGTACTTC.

This chain uses TRBV13 with TRBJ2-3; D ambiguous. The CDR3 consists of 14 residues. Germline V lookup: CDR1 PRHDT, CDR2 FYEKMQ (reference sequence). Trimming left V 3 bases short and J 2 bases short, with 9 bases between. This chain's CDR3 is CASSFGGTTDTQYF. Here the CDR3 DNA reads TGTGCCAGCAGCTTCGGCGGAACCACAGATACGCAGTATTTT.